This entry describes one T cell receptor beta chain. No antigen is known for it. This sample stems from a study of beta chain features in type 1 diabetes. Broader study findings: Shortening that was moderate but significant affected the TCRB CDR3s of Type 1 diabetes patients in all four CD4+ subsets.

Sequenced material consisted of expressed TCRB transcripts (all of the isolated RNA was reverse transcribed). Data came from immunoSEQ multiplex PCR; TCRdb stores just in-frame clones and leaves some out. The sample contains about 140,000 clones, more than 10% of which appear only once. The specimen was central memory CD4+ T cells from blood. This clonotype was sampled from a young man with type 1 diabetes.

CDR3 DNA: TGTGCCAGCAGTCTACGGGCGGGGGCCGGATACGAGCAGTACTTC. Translated: CASSLRAGAGYEQYF. The chain combines TRBV6-1 with TRBJ2-7, with D tentatively TRBD2 (7 bases). CDR3 size: 15 residues. V gave up 5 bases and J gave up 4 bases, with 18 bases separating them. The V gene's germline CDR1 is MNHNS and CDR2 SASEGT.